The sequence of this T cell receptor beta chain was determined in a study of T cells after yellow fever vaccination. As TCR cDNA was made by 5'RACE template switching, a universal primer site and UMIs were added. Each CDR3 protein is one row after TCRdb ran MiXCR on the 5' RACE reads. The sample comprises about 85,000 distinct CDR3 sequences, roughly 14% of which are singletons, and approximately 25% rests with the top ten. V was clipped by 5 bases and J by 3 bases, with 11 bases between them. CDR3 length equals 14 residues. Per the germline V gene, CDR1 is SGHRS and CDR2 is YFSETQ. Study observations and caveats: The booster response re-showed most primary clones: roughly 97% CD4, around 90% CD8. CD4 and CD8 compartments shared a small share of clonotypes.

This clonotype was detected only a few times. This clonotype was obtained from a man aged 18 to 29 who received the YFV17D yellow fever vaccine. Sequenced material: CD8+ T cells not binding an NS4B(214-222) dextramer, sorted from PBMCs, taken 21 days after the first yellow fever vaccination. V usage is TRBV5-1 and J usage is TRBJ2-2, with D possibly being TRBD2 (5 bases). CDR3 protein: CASRIIGDTGELFF. The CDR3 DNA reads TGCGCCAGCAGGATTATCGGGGACACCGGGGAGCTGTTTTTT.